Described below is a single T cell receptor (beta chain) sequence and its context. This clonotype was observed many times. Its antigen remains unidentified. With a much larger clone just one base away, this may be a read error. The CDR1 and CDR2 encoded by the germline V gene (reference sequence) are DFQATT and SNEGSKA. The CDR3 sequence holds 12 residues, the cysteine and phenylalanine included. Only the CDR3 region is kept as DNA, spanning 36 bases read in frame from base 1. Library preparation employed 5' RACE. The PCR step used KAPA HiFi along with constant-region primers for TCRalpha or TCRbeta and a P20EA primer, and a nested second PCR with CA2 or CB2 followed. TCR genes were amplified by unbiased adaptor ligation RT-PCR, with reverse transcription by Superscript III and a polyT18-containing BSL-18E primer. Once second-strand synthesis and blunting were done, the P10EA/P20EA adaptor was ligated onto the 5' end of the cDNA, and NotI digestion came next. The first and second PCRs ran around 20 cycles of 98°C for 20 s, 65°C for 30 s and 72°C for 1 min. The Nextera XT Index kit v2 Set A was used to index the amplicons, which were then pooled in equimolar amounts and quantified with a Qubit 2.0 Fluorometer. Sequencing used the Illumina MiSeq platform with 2x300 bp paired-end reads. The study's processing was this. Reads were assigned to V and J genes by highest identity to IMGT reference sequences using Repertoire Genesis software ver.1.0. CDR3 was defined as the region from Cys104 to Phe118 plus Gly119 and was translated, and unique sequence reads were defined by distinct V, J and CDR3 amino acids. Shared V|J combinations were chosen if significant in both a Fisher's exact test in edgeR and a Mann Whitney U test. After singletons were removed and 500 repertoire combinations were bootstrapped, the repertoire dissimilarity index was calculated using the R rdi package. TCRdb reworked the public reads: Q25 trimming with fastp, MiXCR clone assembly, productive beta chains retained. Rows with one shared CDR3 protein collapse into an entry with the most common genes and DNA. The V and J calls, along with clone size, are taken from TCRdb and not from the paper's own processing. This sample has over 5,000 distinct CDR3 sequences in its table, and about 20% of those were observed once. The ten largest clones add up to around 32% of the sample.

The data belong to a study of esophageal squamous cell carcinoma tumors (dated by TCRdb to the early 2020s). For the wider study: Principal component analysis with K-means clustering of immunohistochemical values for T-cell and checkpoint markers was used to divide patients into immuno relation high and low groups. Across the ten or so cases, 1,671,742 TCRalpha and around 1,300,000 TCRbeta total reads were obtained, of which about 32,000 and 35,000 were unique. The study was designed to assess TCR repertoire diversity and shared TCR repertoires of T cells within the tumor environment of esophageal squamous cell carcinoma. The wider cohort comprised 53 surgically treated esophageal squamous cell carcinoma patients in Japan, with about 20 high and approximately 32 low immuno relation cases. TCR sequencing was performed on 10 or so patients, consisting of five randomly selected high immuno relation cases and five background-matched low immuno relation cases. What the authors observed across the whole study: About 29 TRAV|TRAJ and fewer than 25 TRBV|TRBJ combinations appeared shared among high immuno relation cases, including TRAV13-1|TRAJ22 and TRBV7-9|TRBJ2-7. TCRalpha and TCRbeta chains were sequenced separately, so chain pairing and recognized antigens remained unknown. TCR repertoire analysis included only a few cases, and CDR3 clonotype-level investigation was not performed. No difference in total TCR repertoire counts was observed between groups, whereas significant repertoire counts were found to be higher in the high immuno relation group. Shared V|J recombination candidates may have been selected by chance because variation in the TCRalphabeta repertoire was large. In about 30% of the 10 cases, a single TCRalpha VJ recombination dominated, and TCRalpha diversity seemed to be reduced.

Anyone who had received neoadjuvant chemotherapy or who was missing clinical information was not enrolled. The TCR-sequenced cases shown were male and had subtotal esophagectomy with 2- or 3-field lymphadenectomy. No T-cell sorting was done; instead, RNA was pulled from bulk tumor tissue sections using a Qiagen AllPrep kit. Small sections of surgically resected tumor tissue were kept in RNAlater reagent at -80 degrees C until RNA was extracted. The chain links TRBV20-1 with TRBJ2-4; the D gene remains uncertain. Sample: tumor tissue. The source is a man aged 50 or older with esophageal squamous cell carcinoma. In nucleotides, the sequence is TGCAGTGCTAGAGACCCCGCCTGCGACCCCCACTTC. The resulting protein is CSARDPACDPHF.